This TCR beta chain derives from a study of OX40 agonist ivuxolimab in advanced cancers. Study at large: Dose-escalation patients suffered from hepatocellular carcinoma, melanoma, renal cell or head and neck cancer. Of mixed ages from roughly 23 to 85 and averaging about 60 years, the group was just under 85% male.

This CDR3 spans 13 amino acids. Germline CDR1 is SQVTM and CDR2 is ANQGSEA. J was trimmed by 4 bases and V by 3 bases; bases with no gene match: 2. Method: immunoSEQ multiplex PCR; TCRdb's copy keeps in-frame clones and lacks some. This table has 75,000 to 90,000 clones, approximately 88% appearing once. As regards this clone: What it binds is not known.

Findings of the study overall: Also present in some nonresponders was a low level of normalized T-cell clonal expansion. Individuals who were partial responders at 0.1-3.0 mg/kg had clonal expansion that ranked among the lowest.

The chain employs TRBV29-1 and TRBJ2-1; 8 bases agree with TRBD1. The origin of this receptor is an adult with an advanced solid tumor such as melanoma, head and neck, liver or kidney cancer. The sequencing here drew on CD4+ or CD8+ T cells sorted from blood, taken in a trial of the OX40 agonist ivuxolimab. This chain's CDR3 is CSVEGTGYNEQFF. CDR3 nucleotides: TGCAGCGTTGAGGGGACAGGATACAATGAGCAGTTCTTC.